This T cell receptor beta chain was recorded in a study of cytomegalovirus exposure and HLA in healthy donors. CDR3 length: 14 residues. The germline V gene has CDR1 SEHNR and CDR2 FQNEAQ (reference sequence). V gave up 2 bases and J gave up 7 bases; unmatched junction bases: 5. The PCR ran on 60 Vbeta and 13 Jbeta primers. Generated by immunoSEQ multiplex PCR, the TCRdb table keeps only in-frame clones and is missing some. This sample has around 150,000 clones, with about 75% found just once. Of note for this clone: What it binds is not known.

The study, taken as a whole, reports: Most TCR sequences proved rare, with some public TCRs found in many donors.

This receptor was taken from a male donor in good health and CMV-seronegative. The chain has TRBV7-9 and TRBJ1-2; 9 bases fit TRBD1. Material for sequencing was PBMCs. CDR3 protein: CASSLMGQGSGYTF. For the CDR3, the DNA is TGTGCCAGCAGCTTAATGGGACAGGGAAGTGGCTACACCTTC.